Listed below are T cell receptor beta chains from one sample, sequenced in a study of T cells in Graves' hyperthyroidism and ophthalmopathy. TCRdb recomputed calls from the multiplex PCR reads with MiXCR, one row per CDR3 protein. The data hold some 490,000 distinct CDR3 sequences, with about 20% observed a single time. Material for sequencing was blood. Every receptor here comes from a woman between 65 and 79 years old with Graves' ophthalmopathy. CDR3s include the opening cysteine and the closing phenylalanine or tryptophan. D genes are given only for firm matches. Expanded clones get a size class; other rows say once, few or many, or leave the size out.

13	TRBV20-1	TRBJ2-7	few	TRBD2	TGCAGTGCTCCGCGAAGCGGGGTCTACGAGCAGTACTTC	CSAPRSGVYEQYF
19	TRBV6-4	TRBJ2-1	NA	TRBD2	TGTGCCAGCAGGGCTCCGGGACAGGGGACTAGCGGGGCCTACAATGAGCAGTTCTTC	CASRAPGQGTSGAYNEQFF
18	TRBV7-9	TRBJ1-4	NA	NA	TGTGCCAGCAGCCGCAACCATGGAGGAGGGGCAACTAATGAAAAACTGTTTTTT	CASSRNHGGGATNEKLFF
12	TRBV6-1	TRBJ2-1	many	TRBD1	TGTGCCAGCTTGGACAGGCGCAATGAGCAGTTCTTC	CASLDRRNEQFF
13	TRBV30	TRBJ2-5	few	TRBD1	TGTGCCTGGAGTGGACAGGGGGAAGCGACCCAGTACTTC	CAWSGQGEATQYF
16	TRBV9	TRBJ2-5	NA	NA	TGTGCCAGCAGCGTAGCTGACGGGAGAATCCAAGAGACCCAGTGCTTC	CASSVADGRIQETQCF
15	TRBV11-2	TRBJ2-3	few	TRBD2	TGTGCCAGCAGCTTAGCCGGGAGGGCAAAGGGTACGCAGTATTTT	CASSLAGRAKGTQYF
14	TRBV6-1	TRBJ1-2	many	NA	TGTGCCAGCAGTTATGGGGGCTCTAACTATGGCTACACCTTC	CASSYGGSNYGYTF
15	TRBV6-2/TRBV6-3	TRBJ2-3	many	NA	TGTGCCAGCAGTTTTTGGACACCAACCACAGATACGCAGTATTTT	CASSFWTPTTDTQYF
15	TRBV5-1	TRBJ2-7	NA	NA	TGTGCCAGCAGTTATGTGGAGGAGGCGGTCTACGAGCAGTACTTC	CASSYVEEAVYEQYF
12	TRBV29-1	TRBJ2-3	few	NA	TGCAGCTCGAAACACCTCACAGATACGCAGTATTTT	CSSKHLTDTQYF
12	TRBV24-1	TRBJ2-7	few	TRBD1	TGTGCCACCAGTGATTACAGGGGCGAGCAGTACTTC	CATSDYRGEQYF
15	TRBV5-1	TRBJ1-1	NA	NA	TGCGCCAGCAGCTTGGAAGCAGGACAGAACACTGAAGCTTTCTTT	CASSLEAGQNTEAFF
16	TRBV6-6	TRBJ2-5	many	TRBD2	TGTGCCAGCAGTTACTCGATAGGGACTAGCGCGGGGACCCAGTACTTC	CASSYSIGTSAGTQYF
16	TRBV9	TRBJ1-5	NA	NA	TGTGCCAGCAGCGTAGGAGTCGGTGTGGGCAATCAGCCCCAGCATTTT	CASSVGVGVGNQPQHF
13	TRBV29-1	TRBJ2-1	NA	TRBD2	TGCAGCGTAACGGACAGCGGGAGTTCTGAGCAGTTCTTC	CSVTDSGSSEQFF
15	TRBV2	TRBJ2-1	many	TRBD2	TGTGCCAGCAGTGTAACTAGCGGGAGAGACAATGAGCAGTTCTTC	CASSVTSGRDNEQFF
19	TRBV7-2	TRBJ2-7	NA	TRBD2	TGTGCCAGCAGCCGCCCAGGACTAGCGGGAGGGGACAACTCCTACGAGCAGTACTTC	CASSRPGLAGGDNSYEQYF
13	TRBV7-2	TRBJ2-3	NA	NA	TGTGCCAGCAGCTTGAGGAACACAGATACGCAGTATTTT	CASSLRNTDTQYF
14	TRBV20-1	TRBJ2-7	few	TRBD2	TGCAGTGCTCTCGCCACTAGCGGGAGCCTCGAGCAGTACTTC	CSALATSGSLEQYF
15	TRBV12-3/TRBV12-4	TRBJ2-2	NA	NA	TGTGCCAGCTCCTGGGGGACATCGAACACCGGGGAGCTGTTTTTT	CASSWGTSNTGELFF
14	TRBV30	TRBJ1-2	NA	NA	TGTGCCTGGAGTCAGGGGCTAACTAACTATGGCTACACCTTC	CAWSQGLTNYGYTF
15	TRBV7-8	TRBJ2-7	many	NA	TGTGCCAGCAGCTTATGGCCCGGGGTCTCCTACGAGCAGTACTTC	CASSLWPGVSYEQYF
15	TRBV19	TRBJ1-2	NA	TRBD1	TGTGCCAGTAGTATGTATCTGACAGGGGAAGGCGGCTACACCTTC	CASSMYLTGEGGYTF
14	TRBV6-6	TRBJ2-1	few	NA	TGTGCCAGCAGTTACTCTCCCGTGGGGGCTGAGCAGTTCTTC	CASSYSPVGAEQFF
17	TRBV9	TRBJ2-7	NA	NA	TGTGCCAGCAGCCCTCGCCTCGGGCTAGCTGGCTCCTACGAGCAGTACTTC	CASSPRLGLAGSYEQYF
15	TRBV12-3/TRBV12-4	TRBJ2-1	NA	NA	TGTGCCAACAGCCCAGGGAGGGGGAACTACAATGAGCAGTTCTTC	CANSPGRGNYNEQFF
15	TRBV7-8	TRBJ1-2	NA	TRBD1	TGTGCCAGCAGCCCCGGGACAGGGACGGGCTATGGCTACACCTTC	CASSPGTGTGYGYTF
13	TRBV6-1	TRBJ1-1	few	NA	TGTGCCAGCAGTGCCAAATTGAACACTGAAGCTTTCTTT	CASSAKLNTEAFF
16	TRBV19	TRBJ2-1	many	NA	TGTGCCAGTAGTTCAGAGCGGTCCTTAACCTACAATGAGCAGTTCTTC	CASSSERSLTYNEQFF
15	TRBV6-1	TRBJ2-1	NA	TRBD2	TGTGCCAGCAGCCGCGAGACTAGCGGCTACAATGAGCAGTTCTTC	CASSRETSGYNEQFF
15	TRBV2	TRBJ2-2	NA	NA	TGTGCCAGCAGTGAAAGGCAGTGGAACACCGGGGAGCTGTTTTTT	CASSERQWNTGELFF
12	TRBV10-3	TRBJ1-2	few	NA	TGTGCCATCAGCACAGATAACTATGGCTACACCTTC	CAISTDNYGYTF
12	TRBV15	TRBJ2-7	NA	NA	TGTGCCACCAGCCCCAAGGGTAGGGAGCAGTACTTC	CATSPKGREQYF
16	TRBV7-6	TRBJ2-1	many	TRBD2	TGTGCCAGCAGCCACGCCGGGACTAGCGGGCACAATGAGCAGTTCTTC	CASSHAGTSGHNEQFF
14	TRBV12-3/TRBV12-4	TRBJ1-2	few	NA	TGTGCCAGCAGTCTGGGACCCGCGCGCTATGGCTACACCTTC	CASSLGPARYGYTF
13	TRBV30	TRBJ1-1	NA	NA	TGTGCCTGGAGTGTACAGGGAACGGGTAAAGCTTTCTTT	CAWSVQGTGKAFF
15	TRBV7-2	TRBJ2-7	many	TRBD1	TGTGCCAGCAGCAGCCGGGACAGGCAATACTACGAGCAGTACTTC	CASSSRDRQYYEQYF
18	TRBV19	TRBJ2-3	NA	TRBD2	TGTGCCAGTAGTCGGGGACTAGCGGGAGGGCCTGGCACAGATACGCAGTATTTT	CASSRGLAGGPGTDTQYF
10	TRBV20-1	TRBJ2-5	many	NA	TGCAGTGCTAGCGGCGAGACCCAGTACTTC	CSASGETQYF
15	TRBV19	TRBJ2-6	few	TRBD1	TGTGCCACAACACAGGGGACAATGGGCGCCAACGTCCTGACTTTC	CATTQGTMGANVLTF
16	TRBV2	TRBJ2-1	many	TRBD2	TGTGCCAGCAATGGAAACGCGGGAGACTTCTACAATGAGCAGTTCTTC	CASNGNAGDFYNEQFF
18	TRBV28	TRBJ2-6	NA	NA	TGTGCCAGCAGATCCCCCGGGACGGAATACTCTGGGGCCAACGTCCTGACTTTC	CASRSPGTEYSGANVLTF
22	TRBV12-3/TRBV12-4	TRBJ2-7	few	TRBD2	TGTGCCAGCAGCTCTTTGAGGTCTCCGGGCCTAGCGGGAGGGCCCTCTGTCTACGAGCAGTACTTC	CASSSLRSPGLAGGPSVYEQYF
14	TRBV5-1	TRBJ2-2	few	NA	TGCGCCAGCAGCTTGACAGATAACACCGGGGAGCTGTTTTTT	CASSLTDNTGELFF
12	TRBV7-2	TRBJ2-7	few	TRBD2	TGTGCCAGCAGCTCCTCCTCGGGGGGGCAGTACTTC	CASSSSSGGQYF
16	TRBV12-3/TRBV12-4	TRBJ2-7	few	TRBD2	TGTGCCAGCAGTTTAGGTCTAGCGGGCCTCTCCTACGAGCAGTACTTC	CASSLGLAGLSYEQYF
14	TRBV10-3	TRBJ2-2	few	TRBD1	TGTGCCATCATGGGGACAGCCAACACCGGGGAGCTGTTTTTT	CAIMGTANTGELFF